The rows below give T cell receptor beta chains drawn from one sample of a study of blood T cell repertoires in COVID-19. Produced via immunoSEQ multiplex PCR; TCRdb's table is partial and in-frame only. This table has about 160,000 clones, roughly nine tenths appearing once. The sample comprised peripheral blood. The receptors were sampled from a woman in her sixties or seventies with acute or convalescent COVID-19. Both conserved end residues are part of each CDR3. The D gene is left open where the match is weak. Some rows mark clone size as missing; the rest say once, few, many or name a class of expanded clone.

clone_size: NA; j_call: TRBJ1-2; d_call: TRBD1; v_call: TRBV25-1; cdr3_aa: CASTGTDSPGGYTF; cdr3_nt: TGTGCCAGCACTGGGACAGACAGTCCCGGTGGCTACACCTTC
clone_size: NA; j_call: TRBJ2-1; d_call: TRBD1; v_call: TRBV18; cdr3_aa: CASSPRTGYNEQFF; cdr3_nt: TGTGCCAGCTCACCAAGGACAGGGTACAATGAGCAGTTCTTC
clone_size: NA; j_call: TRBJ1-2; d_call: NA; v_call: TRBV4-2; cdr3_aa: CASSQDKRRNRPYGYTF; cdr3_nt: TGTGCCAGCAGCCAAGATAAACGCCGGAACAGGCCTTATGGCTACACCTTC
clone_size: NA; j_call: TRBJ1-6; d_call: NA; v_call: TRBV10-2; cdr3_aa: CASSPGVVSPLHF; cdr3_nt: TGCGCCAGCAGCCCCGGGGTGGTGTCACCCCTCCACTTT
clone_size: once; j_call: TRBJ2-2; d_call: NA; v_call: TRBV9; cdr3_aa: CASSVLGEPGELFF; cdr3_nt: TGTGCCAGCAGCGTCCTCGGGGAGCCCGGGGAGCTGTTTTTT
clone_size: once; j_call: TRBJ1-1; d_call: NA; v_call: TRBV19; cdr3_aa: CASRSFTEAFF; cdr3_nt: TGTGCCTCCCGGAGCTTCACTGAAGCTTTCTTT
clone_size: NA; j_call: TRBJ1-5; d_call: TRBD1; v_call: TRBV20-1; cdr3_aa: CSASFRTGGAYGNQPQHF; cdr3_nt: TGCAGTGCTAGTTTTCGGACAGGGGGCGCTTATGGCAATCAGCCCCAGCATTTT
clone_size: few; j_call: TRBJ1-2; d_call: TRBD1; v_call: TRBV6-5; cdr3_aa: CASRGLWTGGRDTF; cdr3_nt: TGTGCCAGCAGGGGACTTTGGACAGGGGGCAGGGACACCTTC
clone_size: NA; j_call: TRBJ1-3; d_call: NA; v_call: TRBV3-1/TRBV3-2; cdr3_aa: CASSPGTSSGNTIYF; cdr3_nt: TGTGCCAGCAGTCCCGGGACATCCTCTGGAAACACCATATATTTT
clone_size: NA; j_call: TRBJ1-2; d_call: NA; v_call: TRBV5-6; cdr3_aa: CASSHAYDRAYGYTF; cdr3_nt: TGTGCCAGCAGCCACGCCTACGACAGAGCATATGGCTACACCTTC
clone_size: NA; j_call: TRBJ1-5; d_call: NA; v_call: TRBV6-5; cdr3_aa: CASSFDGNQPQHF; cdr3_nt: TGTGCCAGCAGTTTCGACGGGAATCAGCCCCAGCATTTT
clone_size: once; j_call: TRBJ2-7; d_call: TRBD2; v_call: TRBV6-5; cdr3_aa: CASSYSPSGASYEQYF; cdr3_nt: TGTGCCAGCAGTTACTCGCCCAGCGGGGCCTCCTACGAGCAGTACTTC
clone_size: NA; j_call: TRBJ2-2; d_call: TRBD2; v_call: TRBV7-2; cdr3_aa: CASSLGLRRDTGELFF; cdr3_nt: TGTGCCAGCAGCTTGGGACTAAGGCGGGACACCGGGGAGCTGTTTTTT
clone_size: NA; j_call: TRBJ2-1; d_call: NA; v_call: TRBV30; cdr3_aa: CAWTRALNGEQFF; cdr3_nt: TGTGCCTGGACCAGGGCCCTCAACGGGGAGCAGTTCTTC
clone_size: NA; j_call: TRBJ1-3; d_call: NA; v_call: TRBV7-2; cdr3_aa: CASSLALGGNTIYF; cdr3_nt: TGTGCCAGCAGCTTAGCGCTAGGCGGAAACACCATATATTTT
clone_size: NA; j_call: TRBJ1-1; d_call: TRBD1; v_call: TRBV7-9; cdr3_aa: CASSYSGTANTEAFF; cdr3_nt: TGTGCCAGCAGCTATTCCGGGACAGCGAACACTGAAGCTTTCTTT
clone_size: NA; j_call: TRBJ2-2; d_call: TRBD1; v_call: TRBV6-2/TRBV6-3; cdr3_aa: CASSYGKTGTGGELFF; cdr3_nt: TGTGCCAGCAGTTACGGAAAGACAGGGACCGGTGGGGAGCTGTTTTTT
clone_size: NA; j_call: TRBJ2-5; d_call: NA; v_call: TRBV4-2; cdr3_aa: CASSQGNRWGLKETQYF; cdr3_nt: TGTGCCAGCAGCCAAGGAAACCGGTGGGGGCTGAAAGAGACCCAGTACTTC
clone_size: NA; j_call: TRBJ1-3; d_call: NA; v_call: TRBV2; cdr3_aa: CASSPMGGPGNTIYF; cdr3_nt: TGTGCCAGCAGTCCCATGGGGGGGCCTGGAAACACCATATATTTT
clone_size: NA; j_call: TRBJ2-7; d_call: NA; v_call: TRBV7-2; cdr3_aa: CASSLGTAYEQYF; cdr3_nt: TGTGCCAGCAGCTTAGGGACAGCCTACGAACAGTACTTC
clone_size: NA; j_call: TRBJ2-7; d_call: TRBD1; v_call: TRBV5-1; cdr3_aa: CASSQRQGMGYEQYF; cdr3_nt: TGCGCCAGCAGCCAACGACAGGGGATGGGGTACGAGCAGTACTTC
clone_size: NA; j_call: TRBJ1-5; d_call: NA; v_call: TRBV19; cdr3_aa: CASRDQGWGNQPQHF; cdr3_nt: TGTGCCAGTCGTGATCAGGGGTGGGGCAATCAGCCCCAGCATTTT
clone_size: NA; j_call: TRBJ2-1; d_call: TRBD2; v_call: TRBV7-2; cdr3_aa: CASSLLGSGSNEQFF; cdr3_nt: TGTGCCAGCAGCTTATTGGGTAGCGGGAGCAATGAGCAGTTCTTC
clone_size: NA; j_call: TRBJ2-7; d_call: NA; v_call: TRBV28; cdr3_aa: CASSLQGPYEQYF; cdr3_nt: TGTGCCAGCAGTTTACAGGGCCCCTACGAGCAGTACTTC
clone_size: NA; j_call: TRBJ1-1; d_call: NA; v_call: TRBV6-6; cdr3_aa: CASTLLRENTEAFF; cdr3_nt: TGTGCCAGCACCTTACTCCGGGAGAACACTGAAGCTTTCTTT
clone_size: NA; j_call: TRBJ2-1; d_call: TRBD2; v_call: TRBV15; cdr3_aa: CATSRDYGVGLAANEQFF; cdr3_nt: TGTGCCACCAGCAGAGATTATGGGGTGGGACTAGCGGCCAATGAGCAGTTCTTC
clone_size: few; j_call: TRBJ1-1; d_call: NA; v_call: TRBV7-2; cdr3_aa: CASRTRAGENTEAFF; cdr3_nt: TGTGCCAGCAGAACGAGAGCAGGGGAGAACACTGAAGCTTTCTTT
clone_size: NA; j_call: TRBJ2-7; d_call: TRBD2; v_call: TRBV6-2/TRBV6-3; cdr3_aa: CASSLAGPTYEQYF; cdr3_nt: TGTGCCAGCAGTTTAGCGGGACCGACATACGAGCAGTACTTC
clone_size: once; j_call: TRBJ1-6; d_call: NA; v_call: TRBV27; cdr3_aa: CASSFRGPSYNSPLHF; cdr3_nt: TGTGCCAGCAGTTTCAGGGGCCCCTCCTATAATTCACCCCTCCACTTT
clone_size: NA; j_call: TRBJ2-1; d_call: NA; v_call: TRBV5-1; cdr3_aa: CASGRQGSINEQFF; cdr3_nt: TGCGCCAGCGGCCGGCAGGGTAGTATCAATGAGCAGTTCTTC
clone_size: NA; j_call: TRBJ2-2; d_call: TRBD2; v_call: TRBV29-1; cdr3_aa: CSVPGLANTGELFF; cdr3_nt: TGCAGCGTGCCCGGACTAGCAAACACCGGGGAGCTGTTTTTT
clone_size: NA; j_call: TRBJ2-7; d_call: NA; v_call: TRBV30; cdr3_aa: CAWETFYEQYF; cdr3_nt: TGTGCCTGGGAGACTTTCTACGAGCAGTACTTC
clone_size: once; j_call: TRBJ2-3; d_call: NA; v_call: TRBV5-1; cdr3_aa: CASSLTSTDTQYF; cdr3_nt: TGCGCCAGCAGCTTGACAAGCACAGATACGCAGTATTTT
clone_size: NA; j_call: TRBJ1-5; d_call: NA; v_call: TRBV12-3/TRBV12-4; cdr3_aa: CASRTVGNQPQHF; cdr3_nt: TGTGCCAGCAGGACAGTCGGCAATCAGCCCCAGCATTTT
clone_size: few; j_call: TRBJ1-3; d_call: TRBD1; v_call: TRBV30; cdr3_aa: CAKTGAGNTIYF; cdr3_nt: TGTGCCAAGACAGGGGCCGGAAACACCATATATTTT
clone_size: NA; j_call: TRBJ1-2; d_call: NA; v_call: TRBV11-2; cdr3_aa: CASSLRGNGYTF; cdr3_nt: TGTGCCAGCAGCTTACGGGGGAATGGCTACACCTTC
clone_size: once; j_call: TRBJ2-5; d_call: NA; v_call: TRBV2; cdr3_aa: CASSFRGPKETQYF; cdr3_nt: TGTGCCAGCAGTTTCCGTGGGCCGAAAGAGACCCAGTACTTC
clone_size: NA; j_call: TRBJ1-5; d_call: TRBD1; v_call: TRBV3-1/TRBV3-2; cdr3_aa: CASSQTGGGNQPQHF; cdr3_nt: TGTGCCAGCAGTCAAACAGGGGGTGGCAATCAGCCCCAGCATTTT
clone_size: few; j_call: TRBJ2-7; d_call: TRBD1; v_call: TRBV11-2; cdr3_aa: CASSSGIPGTEHSYEQYF; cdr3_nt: TGTGCCAGCAGCTCAGGGATCCCAGGGACAGAGCACTCCTACGAGCAGTACTTC
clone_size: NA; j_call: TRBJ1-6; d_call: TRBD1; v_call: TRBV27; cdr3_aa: CASRPRDSSYNSPLHF; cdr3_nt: TGTGCCAGCAGACCTCGGGACAGCTCCTATAATTCACCCCTCCACTTT
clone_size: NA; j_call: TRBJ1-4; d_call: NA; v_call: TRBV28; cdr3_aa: CASSLTPRGPNEKLFF; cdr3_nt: TGTGCCAGCAGTTTAACCCCGCGGGGCCCTAATGAAAAACTGTTTTTT
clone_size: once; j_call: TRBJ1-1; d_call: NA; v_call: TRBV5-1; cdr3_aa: CASSKAGGRMGNTEAFF; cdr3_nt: TGCGCCAGCAGCAAAGCAGGAGGCCGGATGGGGAACACTGAAGCTTTCTTT
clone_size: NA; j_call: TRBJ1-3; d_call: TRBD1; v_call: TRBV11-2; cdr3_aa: CASSFPRGPGNTIYF; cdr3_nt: TGTGCCAGCAGCTTCCCCAGGGGGCCCGGAAACACCATATATTTT
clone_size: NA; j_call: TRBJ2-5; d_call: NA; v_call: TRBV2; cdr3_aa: CASSENEIQETQYF; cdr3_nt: TGTGCCAGCAGTGAGAACGAGATTCAAGAGACCCAGTACTTC
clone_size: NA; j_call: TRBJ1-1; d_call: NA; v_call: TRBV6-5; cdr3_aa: CASSRRGVSNTEAFF; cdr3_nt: TGTGCCAGCAGCCGGCGGGGGGTCTCGAACACTGAAGCTTTCTTT
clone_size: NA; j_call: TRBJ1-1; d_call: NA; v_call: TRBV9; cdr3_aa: CASSVTGRRDTEAFF; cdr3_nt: TGTGCCAGCAGCGTGACAGGTCGCCGTGACACTGAAGCTTTCTTT
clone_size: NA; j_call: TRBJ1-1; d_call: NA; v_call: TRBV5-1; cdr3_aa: CASSLDRSEAFF; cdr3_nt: TGCGCCAGCAGCTTGGACAGGTCTGAAGCTTTCTTT
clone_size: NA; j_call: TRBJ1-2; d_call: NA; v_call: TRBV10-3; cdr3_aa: CAISELVGAGSYGYTF; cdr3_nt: TGTGCCATCAGTGAGTTGGTAGGGGCAGGGTCCTATGGCTACACCTTC
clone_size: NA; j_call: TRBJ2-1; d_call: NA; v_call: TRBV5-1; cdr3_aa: CASRVPGAYNEQFF; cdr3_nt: TGCGCCAGCAGAGTCCCAGGGGCCTACAATGAGCAGTTCTTC
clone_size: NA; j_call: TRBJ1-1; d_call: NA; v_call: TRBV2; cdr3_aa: CASSVESSEVTEAFF; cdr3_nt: TGTGCCAGCAGTGTAGAATCTTCGGAGGTGACTGAAGCTTTCTTT
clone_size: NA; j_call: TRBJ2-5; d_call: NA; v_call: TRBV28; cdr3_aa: CASSLGGRETQYF; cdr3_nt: TGTGCCAGCAGTTTAGGGGGCCGGGAGACCCAGTACTTC
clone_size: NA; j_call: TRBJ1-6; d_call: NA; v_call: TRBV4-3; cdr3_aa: CASSQVGGRGYNSPLHF; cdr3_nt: TGCGCCAGCAGCCAAGTTGGGGGCAGGGGCTATAATTCACCCCTCCACTTT